These 6 T cell receptor beta chains were sequenced from one sample in a study of blood T cell repertoires in COVID-19. Libraries were prepared by immunoSEQ multiplex PCR; TCRdb keeps only in-frame clonotypes and omits some of them. This sample has about 200,000 clones; approximately 87% occur once, and the top ten carry 0.75% to 0.9%. Sequencing was carried out using peripheral blood. These receptors came from a woman in her 70s with acute or convalescent COVID-19.

The V and J genes are TRBV6-2 or TRBV6-3 and TRBJ2-5; no firm D call. The germline V gene has CDR1 MNHEY and CDR2 SVGEGT. The CDR3 is 14 residues long. The V and J ends lost 1 base and 5 bases respectively, with 11 bases between them. The CDR3 sequence: CASSYFTSTETQYF. The DNA for the CDR3 is TGTGCCAGCAGTTACTTTACGAGTACGGAGACCCAGTACTTC.

The rearrangement uses TRBV5-1 and TRBJ1-2, with 8 positions matching TRBD1. Trimming removed 3 bases from V and 2 bases from J; junction bases left unmatched: 9. Germline V lookup: CDR1 SGHRS, CDR2 YFSETQ. This CDR3 spans 16 amino acids. CDR3 nucleotides: TGCGCCAGCAGCTGGGGAGGACAGGGCACCAACTATGGCTACACCTTC. It is translated as CASSWGGQGTNYGYTF.

V and J are TRBV7-2 and TRBJ2-7; 11 nucleotides agree with TRBD1. The V gene's germline CDR1 is SGHTA and CDR2 FQGNSA. The CDR3 consists of 15 residues. Trimming at V came to 6 bases and at J to 4 bases, leaving 8 bases not matched to a gene. The CDR3 region has the DNA TGTGCCAGCAGTCAGGACAGGGGGCAGTCTTACGAGCAGTACTTC. Encoded protein: CASSQDRGQSYEQYF. The variable domain in full, completed from reference TRBV7-2 and TRBJ2-7, reads GAGVSQSPSNKVTEKGKDVELRCDPISGHTALYWYRQSLGQGLEFLIYFQGNSAPDKSGLPSDRFSAERTGGSVSTLTIQRTQQEDSAVYLCASSQDRGQSYEQYFGPGTRLTVT.

The DNA of the CDR3 is TGTGCCAGCAGGCGTGCAACTAATGAAAAACTGTTTTTT. This translates into CASRRATNEKLFF. This chain connects TRBV2 to TRBJ1-4, with D unclear. V lost 6 bases, J lost 0 bases, and 5 bases lay in between. The CDR3 loop spans 13 amino acids. CDR1 is SNHLY, CDR2 FYNNEI, per germline.

Here the CDR3 DNA reads TGTGCCAGCAGTTACTCGAGGGGGTTCCACTATGGCTACACCTTC. Residues: CASSYSRGFHYGYTF. This chain joins TRBV6-5 and TRBJ1-2; D perhaps matches TRBD1 (6 bases). CDR1 and CDR2 from the germline V gene are MNHEY and SVGAGI. The CDR3 is 15 residues long. V lost 0 bases to trimming and J lost 3 bases, with 11 bases between them.

CDR3 nucleotides: TGTGCCACCAGGACCAGGGCCGGTCAGCCCCAGCATTTT. This sequence encodes CATRTRAGQPQHF. This sequence joins TRBV7-2 and TRBJ1-5; tentatively, D is TRBD1 (5 bases). Per germline, CDR1 SGHTA and CDR2 FQGNSA. V was trimmed by 10 bases and J by 6 bases, leaving 16 bases between them. This CDR3 spans 13 amino acids. Using reference TRBV7-2 and TRBJ1-5 for the parts outside the CDR3, the full variable domain is GAGVSQSPSNKVTEKGKDVELRCDPISGHTALYWYRQSLGQGLEFLIYFQGNSAPDKSGLPSDRFSAERTGGSVSTLTIQRTQQEDSAVYLCATRTRAGQPQHFGDGTRLSIL.